This TCR beta chain was sequenced in a study of regulatory dendritic cells for organ transplantation. General study points: Among resting subsets, memory CD8+ cells contained the most alloreactive clonotypes.

In the case of this clone: Antigen specificity is unknown. At one end, the junction sequence differs from germline, possibly due to a read error.

Germline CDR1 is SSHAT and CDR2 is FNYEAQ (reference sequence). The CDR3 loop spans 13 amino acids. Sequencing was performed with immunoSEQ multiplex PCR; in TCRdb, only in-frame clones are kept and a portion is missing. The top ten hold 0.55% to 0.75% of the sample, which has approximately 22,000 clones, approximately 85% seen once. CFSE-labeled sorted T cells met regulatory or mature dendritic cells for around five days. The specimen sequenced was naive CD4+ T cells from blood cultured with regulatory dendritic cells. Subset: CD45RA+ naive T cells. This sequence originates from a human donor in good health. This sequence joins TRBV7-7 and TRBJ2-2, with no clear D. CDR3 coding DNA: TGTGCTAGCAGCCAACCTACGCGAGGGGAGCTGTTTTTT. This encodes CASSQPTRGELFF.